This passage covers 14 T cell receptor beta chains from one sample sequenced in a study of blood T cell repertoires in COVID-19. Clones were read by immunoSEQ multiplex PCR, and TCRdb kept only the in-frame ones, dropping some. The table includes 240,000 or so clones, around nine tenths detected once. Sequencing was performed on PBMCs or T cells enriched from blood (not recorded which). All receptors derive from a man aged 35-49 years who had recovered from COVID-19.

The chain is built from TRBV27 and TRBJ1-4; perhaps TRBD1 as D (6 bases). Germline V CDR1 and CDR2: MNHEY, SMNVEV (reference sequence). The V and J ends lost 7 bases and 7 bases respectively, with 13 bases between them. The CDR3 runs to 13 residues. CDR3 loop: CASKTGLSEKLFF. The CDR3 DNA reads TGTGCCAGCAAAACAGGGCTCTCTGAAAAACTGTTTTTT.

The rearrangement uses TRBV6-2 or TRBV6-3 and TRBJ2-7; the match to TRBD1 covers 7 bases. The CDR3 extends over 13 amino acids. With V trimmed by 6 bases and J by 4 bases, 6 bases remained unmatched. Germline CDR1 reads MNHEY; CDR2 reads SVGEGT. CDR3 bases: TGTGCCAGCAGCCAGGGGGATATTTACGAGCAGTACTTC. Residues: CASSQGDIYEQYF.

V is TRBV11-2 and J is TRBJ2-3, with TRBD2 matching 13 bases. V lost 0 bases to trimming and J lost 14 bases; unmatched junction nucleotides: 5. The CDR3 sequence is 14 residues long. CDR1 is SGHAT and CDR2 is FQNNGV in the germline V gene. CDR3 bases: TGTGCCAGCAGCTTAGAGGCGGGACTAGCGGGGCGGTATTTT. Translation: CASSLEAGLAGRYF.

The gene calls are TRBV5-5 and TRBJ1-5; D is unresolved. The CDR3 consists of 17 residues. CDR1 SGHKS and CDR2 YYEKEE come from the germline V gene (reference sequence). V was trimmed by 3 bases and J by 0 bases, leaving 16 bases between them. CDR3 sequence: CASSSILTRYSNQPQHF. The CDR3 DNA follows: TGTGCCAGCAGCTCTATATTGACACGTTATAGCAATCAGCCCCAGCATTTT.

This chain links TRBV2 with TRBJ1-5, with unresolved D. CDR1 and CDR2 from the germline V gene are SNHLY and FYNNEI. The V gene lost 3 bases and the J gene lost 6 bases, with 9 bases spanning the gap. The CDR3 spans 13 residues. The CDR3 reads CASSEELSQPQHF. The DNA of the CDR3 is TGTGCCAGCAGTGAGGAGCTTAGTCAGCCCCAGCATTTT.

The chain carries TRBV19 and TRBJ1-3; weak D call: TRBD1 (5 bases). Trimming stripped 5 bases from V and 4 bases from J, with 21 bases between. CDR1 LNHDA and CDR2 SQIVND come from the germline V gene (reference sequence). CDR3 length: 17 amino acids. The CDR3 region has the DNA TGTGCCAGTAGTCCCGAAAAGGGGAACCTATTCGGAAACACCATATATTTT. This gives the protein CASSPEKGNLFGNTIYF.

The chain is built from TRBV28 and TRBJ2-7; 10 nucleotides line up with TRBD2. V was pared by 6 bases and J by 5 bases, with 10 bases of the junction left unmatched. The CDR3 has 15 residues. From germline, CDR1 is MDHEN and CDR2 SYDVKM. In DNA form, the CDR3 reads TGTGCCAGCAGCCTTACTAGCGGGATTTCTAACGAGCAGTACTTC. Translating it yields CASSLTSGISNEQYF.

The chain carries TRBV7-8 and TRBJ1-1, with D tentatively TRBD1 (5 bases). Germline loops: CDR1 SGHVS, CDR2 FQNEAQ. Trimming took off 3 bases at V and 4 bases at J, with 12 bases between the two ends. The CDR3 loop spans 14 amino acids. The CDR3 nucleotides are TGTGCCAGCAGCTTGCAAGGGGCGGTCACTGAAGCTTTCTTT. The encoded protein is CASSLQGAVTEAFF.

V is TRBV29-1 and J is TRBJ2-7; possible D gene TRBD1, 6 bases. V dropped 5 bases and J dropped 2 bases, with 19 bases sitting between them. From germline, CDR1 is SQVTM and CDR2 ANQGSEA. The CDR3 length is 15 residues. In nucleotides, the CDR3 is TGCAGCGTTCATTTTCCCAGGGGCAACACCTACGAGCAGTACTTC. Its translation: CSVHFPRGNTYEQYF.

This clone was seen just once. The CDR3 loop is CASPLRRLALYEQYF. CDR3 DNA: TGTGCCAGCCCATTGCGGCGACTAGCGCTCTACGAGCAGTACTTC. The V and J genes are TRBV7-9 and TRBJ2-7; 8 bases are shared with TRBD2. CDR3 length equals 15 residues. The germline gives CDR1 SEHNR, CDR2 FQNEAQ (reference sequence). V lost 8 bases to trimming and J lost 3 bases; unmatched junction nucleotides: 12.

This CDR3 reads CASSPPVGPRTEAFF. CDR3 DNA: TGTGCCAGCTCACCACCGGTGGGCCCTCGCACTGAAGCTTTCTTT. V and J are TRBV18 and TRBJ1-1; D is undetermined. CDR3 length equals 15 residues. The ends were cut back, 0 bases at V and 4 bases at J, with 12 bases in the middle. From germline, CDR1 is KGHSH and CDR2 LQKENI.

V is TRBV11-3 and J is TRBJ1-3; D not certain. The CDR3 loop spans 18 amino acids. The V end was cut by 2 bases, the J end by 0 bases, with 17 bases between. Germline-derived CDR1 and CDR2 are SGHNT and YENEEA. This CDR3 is CASSLFFTEANSGNTIYF. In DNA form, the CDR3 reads TGTGCCAGCAGCTTATTTTTTACAGAAGCCAACTCTGGAAACACCATATATTTT.

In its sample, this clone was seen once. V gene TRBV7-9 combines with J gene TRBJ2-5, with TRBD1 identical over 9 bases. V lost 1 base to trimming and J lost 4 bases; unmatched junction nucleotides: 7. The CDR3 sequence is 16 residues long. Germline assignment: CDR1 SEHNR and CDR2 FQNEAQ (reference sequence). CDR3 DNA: TGTGCCAGCAGCTTAGTCCGGACAGGGGACCTAGAGACCCAGTACTTC. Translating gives CASSLVRTGDLETQYF.

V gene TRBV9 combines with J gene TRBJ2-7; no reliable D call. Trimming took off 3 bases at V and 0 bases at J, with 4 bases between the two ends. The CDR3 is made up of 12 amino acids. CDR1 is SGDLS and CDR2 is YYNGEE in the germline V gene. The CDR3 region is CASSGGSYEQYF. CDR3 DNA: TGTGCCAGCAGCGGCGGCTCCTACGAGCAGTACTTC.